The 30 T cell receptor beta chains below come from one sample, sequenced in a study of blood T cell repertoires in COVID-19. TCRdb keeps only in-frame clones here, not all; method: immunoSEQ multiplex PCR. This table holds 35,000 to 50,000 clones, about nine tenths found once. Sequenced material: peripheral blood. The receptors derive from a human donor in a cohort sampled during active COVID-19.

This clone was seen at least ten times. The rearrangement uses TRBV19 and TRBJ1-2; TRBD1 might be the D (6 bases). The V end lost 8 bases, the J end lost 4 bases, and 20 bases lay between the germline ends. CDR1 and CDR2 from the germline V gene are LNHDA and SQIVND (reference sequence). There are 15 residues in the CDR3. The CDR3 spells CASLLKPGAFYGYTF. For the CDR3, the DNA is TGTGCCAGTCTCCTAAAGCCAGGGGCGTTCTATGGCTACACCTTC.

The chain employs TRBV6-5 and TRBJ2-2; weak D call: TRBD1 (5 bases). Trimming took 10 bases from V and 5 from J, leaving 17 bases between them. Germline V gene data show CDR1 as MNHEY and CDR2 as SVGAGI. CDR3 length equals 14 residues. CDR3 in amino acids: CATLGDRLTGELFF. In nucleotides, the CDR3 is TGTGCCACCCTTGGAGACAGACTTACCGGGGAGCTGTTTTTT.

The CDR3 here is CASSPRTSVNTGELFF. The DNA for the CDR3 is TGTGCCAGCAGCCCCAGGACTAGCGTGAACACCGGGGAGCTGTTTTTT. V and J are TRBV9 and TRBJ2-2, with 9 bases aligning to TRBD2. With 4 bases clipped from V and 1 base from J, the junction kept 5 bases outside the gene matches. This CDR3 is built from 16 residues. Per germline, CDR1 SGDLS and CDR2 YYNGEE.

The chain employs TRBV25-1 and TRBJ2-5; maybe TRBD1 (6 bases). Trimming removed 6 bases from V and 4 bases from J, with 12 bases in between. The CDR3 consists of 13 residues. Per the germline V gene, CDR1 is MGHDK and CDR2 is SYGVNS. The CDR3 sequence is CASRNRERETQYF. The CDR3, as DNA: TGTGCCAGCAGGAACAGGGAGAGAGAGACCCAGTACTTC.

The rearrangement joins TRBV12-5 to TRBJ2-1; a possible D gene is TRBD2 (5 bases). V was shortened by 2 bases and J by 8 bases, with 7 bases between the two germline ends. The CDR3 sequence is 12 residues long. Per germline, CDR1 LGHNT and CDR2 FRNRAP. In DNA form, the CDR3 reads TGTGCTAGTGGTTTGTACGGGGATGAGCAGTTCTTC. Translated, it gives CASGLYGDEQFF.

The rearrangement uses TRBV11-2 and TRBJ2-5, with D unresolved. Trimming stripped 0 bases from V and 0 bases from J, with 8 bases between. The CDR3 runs 15 residues. Per germline, CDR1 SGHAT and CDR2 FQNNGV. CDR3 DNA sequence: TGTGCCAGCAGCTTAGATTTCGCGTACCAAGAGACCCAGTACTTC. This translates into CASSLDFAYQETQYF.

V and J are TRBV14 and TRBJ2-5, with 14 bases identical to TRBD2. The germline gives CDR1 SGHDN, CDR2 FVKESK. This CDR3 region has 17 residues. With V trimmed by 5 bases and J by 5 bases, 10 bases remained unmatched. In DNA form, the CDR3 reads TGTGCCAGCAGCGTCCGACTAGCGGGGGGGTCATGGGAGACCCAGTACTTC. Translated: CASSVRLAGGSWETQYF. Using reference TRBV14 and TRBJ2-5 for the parts outside the CDR3, the full variable domain is EAGVTQFPSHSVIEKGQTVTLRCDPISGHDNLYWYRRVMGKEIKFLLHFVKESKQDESGMPNNRFLAERTGGTYSTLKVQPAELEDSGVYFCASSVRLAGGSWETQYFGPGTRLLVL.

In its sample, this clone was seen a few times. The chain links TRBV4-2 to TRBJ1-6; D gene uncertain. This CDR3 spans 15 amino acids. Per germline, CDR1 LGHNA and CDR2 YNFKEQ. V was shortened by 1 base and J by 9 bases, with 13 bases between the two germline ends. DNA of the CDR3: TGTGCCAGCAGCCAAGGTCAGGATGGTACTTCACCCCTCCACTTT. As protein: CASSQGQDGTSPLHF.

This chain joins TRBV2 and TRBJ2-7; 7 nucleotides match TRBD1. Germline V lookup: CDR1 SNHLY, CDR2 FYNNEI. This CDR3 is built from 13 residues. J gave up 6 bases and V 6 bases, and 8 bases lay outside the gene matches. Here the CDR3 DNA reads TGTGCCAGCAGGGGTCGTCGGACAGGCGAGCAGTACTTC. Translating it yields CASRGRRTGEQYF.

For the CDR3, the DNA is TGTGCCAGCAGCACGGGGACAGGGCTCACTGAAGCTTTCTTT. It is translated as CASSTGTGLTEAFF. V gene TRBV4-2 combines with J gene TRBJ1-1; 9 bases line up with TRBD1. The CDR3 loop spans 14 amino acids. From germline, CDR1 is LGHNA and CDR2 YNFKEQ. Trimming took 5 bases from V and 4 from J; bases not matched to a gene: 5.

The chain employs TRBV2 and TRBJ1-4, with D uncertain. Trimming cost V 5 bases and J 0 bases, with 10 bases left between them. Per germline, CDR1 SNHLY and CDR2 FYNNEI. This CDR3 comprises 15 residues. CDR3 region: CASSSRGSTNEKLFF. The CDR3 DNA reads TGTGCCAGCAGTAGCCGGGGTTCAACTAATGAAAAACTGTTTTTT.

The V gene is TRBV5-1, the J gene TRBJ2-7; TRBD2 matches 10 bases. V gave up 0 bases and J gave up 3 bases; unmatched junction bases: 6. CDR3 length: 16 residues. The V gene's germline CDR1 is SGHRS and CDR2 YFSETQ. This chain's CDR3 is CASSLGPAGGFYEQYF. As DNA, the CDR3 is TGCGCCAGCAGCTTGGGACCAGCGGGAGGGTTCTACGAGCAGTACTTC.

The V and J genes are TRBV7-9 and TRBJ1-1, with D unresolved. This CDR3 has 15 amino acids. V lost 5 bases and J 5 bases, leaving 18 bases between the germline ends. Germline V gene data show CDR1 as SEHNR and CDR2 as FQNEAQ (reference sequence). CDR3 bases: TGTGCCAGCAGCCATGCAACGAGCTGGAGGACTGAAGCTTTCTTT. It yields the protein CASSHATSWRTEAFF.

By frequency in the sample, this clone is medium-sized. The chain links TRBV4-2 to TRBJ2-3; 12 bases are a match to TRBD2. There are 15 residues in the CDR3. V shed 1 base and J 4 bases; nucleotides not matched to a gene: 0. CDR1 LGHNA and CDR2 YNFKEQ come from the germline V gene. For the CDR3, the DNA is TGTGCCAGCAGCCAAGGACTAGCGGGAGCAGATACGCAGTATTTT. Translated: CASSQGLAGADTQYF.

Written as DNA, the CDR3 is TGTGCCACCAGCTTACAGGGTATCGAAGGTGAAGCTTTCTTT. Residues: CATSLQGIEGEAFF. The chain links TRBV15 to TRBJ1-1; perhaps TRBD1 as D (6 bases). The CDR3 runs 14 residues. With 5 bases removed from V and 7 bases from J, the gap between germline ends came to 17 bases. CDR1 and CDR2 from the germline V gene are LNHNV and YYDKDF (reference sequence).

V usage is TRBV12-5 and J usage is TRBJ1-2; no clear D gene. CDR1 is LGHNT and CDR2 is FRNRAP in the germline V gene. Trimming took 7 bases from V and 9 from J, leaving 21 bases between them. The CDR3 length is 14 residues. Written as DNA, the CDR3 is TGTGCTAGTGCCGCTCCGGGTTTCAAACGGAGCTACACCTTC. Residues: CASAAPGFKRSYTF. Drawing the rest from reference TRBV12-5 and TRBJ1-2, the complete variable domain is DARVTQTPRHKVTEMGQEVTMRCQPILGHNTVFWYRQTMMQGLELLAYFRNRAPLDDSGMPKDRFSAEMPDATLATLKIQPSEPRDSAVYFCASAAPGFKRSYTFGSGTRLTVV.

V usage is TRBV3-1 (or the pseudogene TRBV3-2) and J usage is TRBJ1-1; no firm D call. Germline V gene data show CDR1 as LGHDT and CDR2 as YNNKEL (reference sequence). Trimming cost V 2 bases and J 0 bases, with 7 bases left between them. The CDR3 consists of 14 residues. The CDR3 is CASSQSVLNTEAFF. CDR3 nucleotides: TGTGCCAGCAGCCAATCAGTCTTGAACACTGAAGCTTTCTTT.

The J gene is TRBJ2-1, the V gene TRBV4-1; 8 bases line up with TRBD1. The germline V gene has CDR1 MGHRA and CDR2 YSYEKL. This CDR3 is 15 amino acids long. The ends lost 0 bases at V and 5 bases at J; junction bases unmatched: 3. This CDR3 reads CASSQDYRGDNEQFF. Here the CDR3 DNA reads TGCGCCAGCAGCCAAGATTACAGGGGGGACAATGAGCAGTTCTTC.

The J gene is TRBJ2-6, the V gene TRBV7-3, with unresolved D. From germline, CDR1 is SGHTA and CDR2 FQGTGA. The CDR3 extends over 16 amino acids. V lost 4 bases to trimming and J lost 0 bases, with 10 bases between them. The CDR3, as DNA: TGTGCCAGCAGCTCTACCTACCTCTCTGGGGCCAACGTCCTGACTTTC. Translating it yields CASSSTYLSGANVLTF.

V and J are TRBV2 and TRBJ2-2; 10 bases are a match to TRBD2. This CDR3 contains 16 residues. V lost 7 bases, J lost 2 bases, and 7 bases stayed unmatched. Germline CDR1 is SNHLY and CDR2 is FYNNEI. The CDR3 coding sequence is TGTGCCAGCAAGTTTAGCGGGAGGAGTAACACCGGGGAGCTGTTTTTT. It translates to CASKFSGRSNTGELFF. The full variable domain, completed using reference TRBV2 and TRBJ2-2, is EPEVTQTPSHQVTQMGQEVILRCVPISNHLYFYWYRQILGQKVEFLVSFYNNEISEKSEIFDDQFSVERPDGSNFTLKIRSTKLEDSAMYFCASKFSGRSNTGELFFGEGSRLTVL.

This chain links TRBV4-2 with TRBJ2-1; 10 bases align to TRBD2. Germline V CDR1 and CDR2: LGHNA, YNFKEQ. The CDR3 runs 15 residues. V was clipped by 0 bases and J by 10 bases; unmatched bases: 6. Written as DNA, the CDR3 is TGTGCCAGCAGCCAAGATCTAAGGACTAGCGGCGAGCAGTTCTTC. It is translated as CASSQDLRTSGEQFF.

This chain uses TRBV3-1 (or the pseudogene TRBV3-2) with TRBJ2-1; tentatively, D is TRBD2 (7 bases). Per germline, CDR1 LGHDT and CDR2 YNNKEL (reference sequence). The CDR3 is 19 residues long. V was cut by 5 bases and J by 5 bases, with 28 bases left in between. This CDR3 reads CASSAVEGGRTRAHNEQFF. The CDR3 nucleotides read TGTGCCAGCAGCGCGGTCGAGGGGGGGCGAACCCGGGCCCACAATGAGCAGTTCTTC.

This chain links TRBV7-3 with TRBJ2-2; D not certain. The CDR3 sequence is 11 residues long. Trimming took 5 bases from V and 7 from J, leaving 5 bases between them. Germline loops: CDR1 SGHTA, CDR2 FQGTGA. The CDR3 bases are TGTGCCAGCAGCAAGAGCGGGGAGCTGTTTTTT. Translation gives CASSKSGELFF.

The gene calls are TRBV6-7 and TRBJ2-5; 7 bases agree with TRBD1. TRBV6-7 is classed as an ORF, of uncertain function. V lost 11 bases, J lost 5 bases, and 8 bases stayed unmatched. The CDR3 extends over 12 amino acids. CDR3 DNA: TGTGCCCCCCATAAGGGGGCTGAGACCCAGTACTTC. This sequence encodes CAPHKGAETQYF.

The chain carries TRBV7-3 and TRBJ2-3; 7 positions agree with TRBD2. Germline trimming cut 2 bases from V and 0 bases from J; bases unmatched to any gene: 8. Germline V gene sequence: CDR1 SGHTA, CDR2 FQGTGA. The CDR3 loop spans 17 amino acids. The CDR3 nucleotides read TGTGCCAGCAGCTTAGGGCTAGCGGCCCGAAGCACAGATACGCAGTATTTT. Encoded protein: CASSLGLAARSTDTQYF.

The sample holds one count of this clone. The chain joins TRBV30 to TRBJ1-4; D may be TRBD1 (5 bases). V gave up 2 bases and J gave up 4 bases, with 14 bases separating them. This CDR3 comprises 15 residues. Germline loops: CDR1 GTSNPN, CDR2 SVGIG (reference sequence). The CDR3 loop is CAWSQGLSSNEKLFF. The CDR3 region has the DNA TGTGCCTGGAGTCAGGGCCTGAGTAGTAATGAAAAACTGTTTTTT. Full variable domain (outside the CDR3, taken from reference TRBV30 and TRBJ1-4): SQTIHQWPATLVQPVGSPLSLECTVEGTSNPNLYWYRQAAGRGLQLLFYSVGIGQISSEVPQNLSASRPQDRQFILSSKKLLLSDSGFYLCAWSQGLSSNEKLFFGSGTQLSVL.

This clone was recorded once. The genes are TRBV18 and TRBJ2-1; 9 nucleotides match TRBD1. Trimming at V came to 3 bases and at J to 8 bases, leaving 8 bases not matched to a gene. The CDR3 sequence is 15 residues long. In germline, CDR1 is KGHSH, CDR2 LQKENI. The CDR3 loop reads CASSPGTGFAYEQFF. The CDR3 nucleotides are TGTGCCAGCTCACCCGGGACAGGGTTTGCCTATGAGCAGTTCTTC.

V is TRBV15 and J is TRBJ2-6, with 7 bases aligning to TRBD2. Germline CDR1 and CDR2: LNHNV and YYDKDF (reference sequence). The CDR3 is 15 residues long. V lost 7 bases to trimming and J lost 2 bases; unmatched junction nucleotides: 5. Here the CDR3 DNA reads TGTGCCACCAATCGCGCGGGGGCTGGGGCCAACGTCCTGACTTTC. Encoded protein: CATNRAGAGANVLTF.

The rearrangement joins TRBV6-5 to TRBJ2-5; 7 bases match TRBD1. The trim removed 5 bases at V and 2 bases at J, leaving 8 bases unmatched. This CDR3 has 15 amino acids. Germline CDR1 is MNHEY and CDR2 is SVGAGI. CDR3 coding DNA: TGTGCCAGCAGTACCGTGACAGGGTATCAAGAGACCCAGTACTTC. Protein product: CASSTVTGYQETQYF.

This rearrangement joins TRBV5-4 to TRBJ2-3, with D possibly matching TRBD1 (5 bases). The ends were cut back, 4 bases at V and 8 bases at J, with 26 bases in the middle. The CDR3 is 17 amino acids. Germline lookup yields CDR1 SGHNT and CDR2 YYREEE (reference sequence). CDR3 in amino acids: CASSPGLVGPVGGTQYF. DNA for the CDR3: TGTGCCAGCAGCCCAGGGTTGGTCGGCCCGGTTGGCGGTACGCAGTATTTT.